This TCR beta chain emerged from a study of T cells in Graves' hyperthyroidism and ophthalmopathy. Whole-study findings and limits: Clonotypes that were expanded in thyroid above 0.001 mostly appeared in blood too.

Isolation of PBMCs was performed on 8 to 10 ml fresh peripheral blood. This clonotype appeared a few times. Its cognate antigen is unknown. Template material for amplifying TCR beta CDR3 regions consisted of RNA transcripts. Carried out on the TCR CDR3, a first-round RT-PCR used the HTBI primer set. Each CDR3 protein gets one entry after TCRdb re-called the multiplex PCR reads with MiXCR. The sample includes around 800,000 distinct CDR3 sequences, 38% of them seen just once. Trimming cost V 0 bases and J 6 bases; bases outside gene matches: 9. Germline CDR1 SGHDN, CDR2 FVKESK. The CDR3 totals 16 residues.

Sequenced sample: blood. The rearrangement uses TRBV14 and TRBJ1-2; 8 nucleotides match TRBD1. The receptor was derived from a man aged 18-30 years with Graves' hyperthyroidism. Here the CDR3 reads CASSQDRPGQVHGYTF. Here the CDR3 DNA reads TGTGCCAGCAGCCAAGATCGACCGGGACAGGTTCATGGCTACACCTTC.